This TCR beta chain was captured in a study of OX40 agonist ivuxolimab in advanced cancers. Looking at the study overall: Two patients with cutaneous melanoma and one with hepatocellular carcinoma, three in total, showed partial responses. Regarding the study as a whole: At 0.1 to 3.0 mg/kg and by week 6, CD4+ and CD8+ T cells in the blood had expanded clonally.

Points on this clone: Its antigen is not identified.

Clones were sequenced by immunoSEQ multiplex PCR, and TCRdb holds only the in-frame ones, with some missing. The data show fewer than 65,000 clones, 91% seen once. The V segment lost 7 bases and the J segment 7 bases; nucleotides outside the gene matches: 6. Germline CDR1 is MNHEY and CDR2 is SVGAGI. The CDR3 has 14 amino acids. This clonotype was sampled from an adult with an advanced solid tumor such as melanoma, head and neck, liver or kidney cancer. Sequenced material: CD4+ or CD8+ T cells sorted from blood, taken in a trial of the OX40 agonist ivuxolimab. The rearrangement links TRBV6-5 to TRBJ2-2, with 10 bases aligning to TRBD1. The CDR3 DNA sequence: TGTGCCAGCACCCCGACAGGGGGCATCGGGGAGCTGTTTTTT. It encodes CASTPTGGIGELFF.